Shown below are 7 T cell receptor beta chains from a single sample sequenced in a study of blood T cell repertoires in COVID-19. The table came from immunoSEQ multiplex PCR; TCRdb's copy has only in-frame clones and leaves some out. The profile shows some 250,000 clones, 88% of them singletons. Sequenced input: peripheral blood. The receptors here all came from a woman aged 40 to 50 who had recovered from COVID-19.

This sequence joins TRBV5-6 and TRBJ1-5, with D maybe TRBD1 (5 bases). CDR1 SGHDT and CDR2 YYEEEE come from the germline V gene. V was cut by 0 bases and J by 5 bases, with 6 bases left in between. The CDR3 sequence is 13 residues long. CDR3 loop: CASSLGGDQPQHF. In nucleotides, the CDR3 is TGTGCCAGCAGCTTGGGGGGGGATCAGCCCCAGCATTTT.

The chain carries TRBV6-5 and TRBJ2-5, with 9 bases matching TRBD1. Germline V lookup: CDR1 MNHEY, CDR2 SVGAGI. The CDR3 runs to 15 residues. The ends lost 6 bases at V and 5 bases at J; junction bases unmatched: 10. The CDR3 nucleotides are TGTGCCAGCAGCCACAACAGGGGGCTGGGGGAGACCCAGTACTTC. Its translation is CASSHNRGLGETQYF.

The chain links TRBV5-4 to TRBJ2-3; 14 bases agree with TRBD2. Unmatched junction bases numbered 12, after V lost 4 bases and J lost 8 bases. This CDR3 region has 17 residues. Germline loops: CDR1 SGHNT, CDR2 YYREEE (reference sequence). The DNA of the CDR3 is TGTGCCAGCAGCCCTCAGGGACTAGCGGGAGAATGGGGTACGCAGTATTTT. Protein product: CASSPQGLAGEWGTQYF.

The CDR3 DNA sequence: TGTGCCAGCAGCCTAGGACTAGCCGACCAAGAGACCCAGTACTTC. Amino acid sequence: CASSLGLADQETQYF. The rearrangement joins TRBV11-2 to TRBJ2-5, with 8 bases matching TRBD2. CDR3 size: 15 residues. Per the germline V gene, CDR1 is SGHAT and CDR2 is FQNNGV. Germline trimming cut 5 bases from V and 0 bases from J; bases unmatched to any gene: 5.

This clone was seen more than once but under ten times. The chain joins TRBV19 to TRBJ1-1; D may be TRBD1 (5 bases). CDR3 length equals 13 residues. With 4 bases removed from V and 6 bases from J, the gap between germline ends came to 12 bases. The V gene's germline CDR1 is LNHDA and CDR2 SQIVND (reference sequence). The CDR3 nucleotides are TGTGCCAGTAGTACACTCGGGGGAGCTGAAGCTTTCTTT. Amino acids: CASSTLGGAEAFF.

V usage is TRBV4-3 and J usage is TRBJ1-5, with D maybe TRBD1 (5 bases). Germline loops: CDR1 LGHNA, CDR2 YSLEER. This CDR3 has 15 amino acids. The V and J ends lost 0 bases and 7 bases respectively, with 13 bases between them. The CDR3: CASSQDGGAWQPQHF. Written as DNA, the CDR3 is TGCGCCAGCAGCCAAGATGGCGGGGCCTGGCAGCCCCAGCATTTT.

The chain uses TRBV14 and TRBJ1-4; tentatively, D is TRBD1 (6 bases). Germline CDR1 and CDR2: SGHDN and FVKESK. The CDR3 consists of 16 residues. Trimming removed 2 bases from V and 4 bases from J, with 14 bases in between. CDR3 sequence reads: CASSQPRDTGNEKLFF. The CDR3 DNA sequence: TGTGCCAGCAGCCAACCCCGGGACACTGGTAATGAAAAACTGTTTTTT.